Listed below are T cell receptor beta chains from one sample, sequenced in a study of blood T cell repertoires in COVID-19. Assay used: immunoSEQ multiplex PCR; TCRdb lists only in-frame clones, some missing. The sample includes around 470,000 clones, 90% of them seen just once. Sequencing was done on a sample of PBMCs or T cells enriched from blood (not recorded which). These receptors were taken from a man aged 18 to 30 who had recovered from COVID-19. Both conserved end residues are part of each CDR3. Each record gives: V gene, CDR3 protein.

V gene: TRBV7-9
CDR3 protein: CASSPARGGGYNEQFF

V gene: TRBV6-5
CDR3 protein: CASRASLRGGTEAFF

V gene: TRBV19
CDR3 protein: CASSMDMGSPLHF

V gene: TRBV6-5
CDR3 protein: CASGQASNQPQHF

V gene: TRBV19
CDR3 protein: CASSILQGGQPQHF

V gene: TRBV12-3/TRBV12-4
CDR3 protein: CASSQQGGLHF

V gene: TRBV3-1/TRBV3-2
CDR3 protein: CASSPRGTNSPLHF

V gene: TRBV25-1
CDR3 protein: CATWGGEAFF

V gene: TRBV28
CDR3 protein: CASSPGQARQPQHF

V gene: TRBV1
CDR3 protein: CTSSHGAGLAYEQYF

V gene: TRBV3-1/TRBV3-2
CDR3 protein: CASSQGPAGGEAFF

V gene: TRBV6-5
CDR3 protein: CASSYSSGNTGELFF

V gene: TRBV12-5
CDR3 protein: CASGSWTGSYTEAFF

V gene: TRBV9
CDR3 protein: CASSPNPSSYNSPLHF

V gene: TRBV9
CDR3 protein: CASTTPLGVGYTF

V gene: TRBV5-4
CDR3 protein: CASSSGTGIYNEQFF

V gene: TRBV10-2
CDR3 protein: CASKEGGSGTGELFF

V gene: TRBV18
CDR3 protein: CASSPPGGALYGYTF

V gene: TRBV29-1
CDR3 protein: CSVKGETQYF

V gene: TRBV30
CDR3 protein: CAWSNSGRTYNEQFF

V gene: TRBV12-3/TRBV12-4
CDR3 protein: CATVLDRGAQYF

V gene: TRBV11-1
CDR3 protein: CASSPSPGTGFGYTF

V gene: TRBV10-3
CDR3 protein: CAISPRGPDGYTF

V gene: TRBV7-2
CDR3 protein: CASSPGSYGYTF

V gene: TRBV10-3
CDR3 protein: CAISPGQGSSSYEQYF

V gene: TRBV28
CDR3 protein: CATDRGSLNQPQHF

V gene: TRBV5-1
CDR3 protein: CASSFGGGQPQHF

V gene: TRBV5-4
CDR3 protein: CASSTGTGGGETQYF

V gene: TRBV24-1
CDR3 protein: CSTSDPGTSTSDEQFF

V gene: TRBV7-9
CDR3 protein: CASSLAYRGPHTEAFF

V gene: TRBV27
CDR3 protein: CASSTAGGQGYGYTF

V gene: TRBV7-2
CDR3 protein: CASSLTGTQTDTQYF

V gene: TRBV7-9
CDR3 protein: CASSLQGHGYTF

V gene: TRBV19
CDR3 protein: CASSPDRNGNTIYF

V gene: TRBV28
CDR3 protein: CASIKQGQNNSPLHF

V gene: TRBV19
CDR3 protein: CASTVLLGDGYTF

V gene: TRBV27
CDR3 protein: CASSLTSGYNEQFF

V gene: TRBV5-1
CDR3 protein: CASSLGTSGNLEQFF

V gene: TRBV28
CDR3 protein: CASSLILGGRGDTEAFF

V gene: TRBV10-3
CDR3 protein: CAISAGNEQFF

V gene: TRBV25-1
CDR3 protein: CASSQGYGAPQHF

V gene: TRBV29-1
CDR3 protein: CSVQIAGFTDTQYF

V gene: TRBV10-3
CDR3 protein: CAISDTGVGTEAFF

V gene: TRBV7-2
CDR3 protein: CASSFSTGNQPQHF

V gene: TRBV19
CDR3 protein: CASSIAPLTGRGGYTF

V gene: TRBV5-1
CDR3 protein: CASSLDPYSSGNTIYF